Sequencing of this T cell receptor (beta chain) was carried out in a study of circulating tumor DNA in untreated peripheral T-cell lymphoma. Regarding the study as a whole: Tumor-specific clonotypes: identified in more than 65% of patients, roughly 90% of baseline tissues.

Sequencing was performed with immunoSEQ multiplex PCR; in TCRdb, only in-frame clones are kept and a portion is missing. The table has more than 4,500 clones, 60% to 75% seen once. As regards this clone: Its matching antigen is unknown.

The length of the CDR3 is 15 residues. Trimming removed 5 bases from V and 0 bases from J; junction bases left unmatched: 4. Per the germline V gene, CDR1 is LNHDA and CDR2 is SQIVND (reference sequence). The chain uses TRBV19 and TRBJ1-5; 7 bases map to TRBD1. The sample comprised tumor tissue. The receptor's source is a human donor with peripheral T-cell lymphoma. CDR3 coding DNA: TGTGCCAGTAGTCGGGACAGCGATAGCAATCAGCCCCAGCATTTT. This encodes CASSRDSDSNQPQHF. The full variable domain, its missing parts supplied by reference TRBV19 and TRBJ1-5, is DGGITQSPKYLFRKEGQNVTLSCEQNLNHDAMYWYRQDPGQGLRLIYYSQIVNDFQKGDIAEGYSVSREKKESFPLTVTSAQKNPTAFYLCASSRDSDSNQPQHFGDGTRLSIL.